The source of this TCR beta chain is a study of blood T cell repertoires in COVID-19. Deletions cut 0 bases from V and 2 bases from J, with 11 bases between. The CDR3 contains 15 residues. CDR1 is LNHNV and CDR2 is YYDKDF in the germline V gene (reference sequence). Clones were read by immunoSEQ multiplex PCR, and TCRdb kept only the in-frame ones, dropping some. The sample carries about 310,000 clones, about 87% recorded once. The specimen was PBMCs or T cells enriched from blood (not recorded which). V is TRBV15 and J is TRBJ2-7, with D possibly matching TRBD1 (5 bases). The receptor comes from a woman aged 18-29 years who had recovered from COVID-19. The CDR3 sequence is CATSRDQPGPYEQYF. The CDR3 DNA reads TGTGCCACCAGCAGAGATCAGCCAGGGCCCTACGAGCAGTACTTC.